These 26 T cell receptor beta chains were all obtained from the same sample, sequenced in a study of shared clonotypes between healthy human individuals. Libraries were prepared by immunoSEQ multiplex PCR; TCRdb keeps only in-frame clonotypes and omits some of them. The sample lists 400,000 or so clones; 95% to 97% were seen once. The sequencing input was memory CD8+ T cells sorted from blood. Subset specified: CD45RO+ cells pooled with CCR7-negative TemRA cells. These TCRs come from a man aged 30-40 years in good health.

CDR3 nucleotides: TGCAGCGTTGAAGGACAGGGGGGCACAGATACGCAGTATTTT. Encoded protein: CSVEGQGGTDTQYF. The chain links TRBV29-1 to TRBJ2-3; 9 bases map to TRBD1. Germline assignment: CDR1 SQVTM and CDR2 ANQGSEA. The ends lost 1 base at V and 1 base at J; junction bases unmatched: 0. CDR3 length: 14 amino acids.

Points on this clone: Other DNA sequences in this specimen translate into the identical CDR3. The chain uses TRBV9 and TRBJ2-7, with D hard to call. V was cut by 0 bases and J by 0 bases, with 7 bases left in between. The CDR3 extends over 14 amino acids. Germline CDR1 SGDLS, CDR2 YYNGEE. The DNA of the CDR3 is TGTGCCAGCAGCGTAGACGGTAGCTCCTACGAGCAGTACTTC. This translates into CASSVDGSSYEQYF.

The rearrangement uses TRBV5-1 and TRBJ2-1, with 9 bases aligning to TRBD2. CDR1 and CDR2 (germline): SGHRS, YFSETQ. The CDR3 sequence is 14 residues long. V gave up 7 bases and J gave up 4 bases; unmatched junction bases: 6. In DNA, the CDR3 is TGCGCCAGCCAGAGCGGGAGGCAATACAATGAGCAGTTCTTC. Translated: CASQSGRQYNEQFF.

The gene calls are TRBV5-1 and TRBJ2-1; a possible D gene is TRBD1 (6 bases). The CDR3 extends over 13 amino acids. The germline V gene encodes CDR1 SGHRS and CDR2 YFSETQ. V was clipped by 3 bases and J by 6 bases, with 10 bases between them. The CDR3 spells CASSYTGINEQFF. For the CDR3, the DNA is TGCGCCAGCAGCTATACAGGGATCAATGAGCAGTTCTTC.

The chain uses TRBV30 and TRBJ2-1; 15 bases agree with TRBD2. V dropped 4 bases and J dropped 14; count of bases not matched to a gene: 6. CDR3 length: 13 residues. In germline, CDR1 is GTSNPN, CDR2 SVGIG (reference sequence). Here the CDR3 reads CAWNGLAGGSEFF. In DNA, the CDR3 is TGTGCCTGGAATGGACTAGCGGGAGGGTCTGAGTTCTTC.

This chain links TRBV14 with TRBJ1-2; no clear D gene. Germline V gene data show CDR1 as SGHDN and CDR2 as FVKESK. Deletions cut 5 bases from V and 5 bases from J, with 12 bases between. There are 13 residues in the CDR3. CDR3 in DNA: TGTGCCAGCAGCGAAGTCCACCTGTATGGCTACACCTTC. Translating it yields CASSEVHLYGYTF.

This CDR3 is CAWNPRLAGFGGELFF. The CDR3 coding sequence is TGTGCCTGGAACCCCAGACTAGCGGGATTCGGCGGGGAGCTGTTTTTT. The rearrangement uses TRBV30 and TRBJ2-2; 11 bases map to TRBD2. CDR1 and CDR2 (germline): GTSNPN, SVGIG (reference sequence). The CDR3 sequence is 16 residues long. The J segment lost 7 bases and the V segment lost 4 bases, leaving 11 bases of the junction unmatched. Supplemented by reference TRBV30 and TRBJ2-2, the full variable domain reads SQTIHQWPATLVQPVGSPLSLECTVEGTSNPNLYWYRQAAGRGLQLLFYSVGIGQISSEVPQNLSASRPQDRQFILSSKKLLLSDSGFYLCAWNPRLAGFGGELFFGEGSRLTVL.

V gene TRBV30 combines with J gene TRBJ2-7, with D tentatively TRBD2 (6 bases). Trimming stripped 3 bases from V and 7 bases from J, with 16 bases between. CDR3 length: 13 amino acids. Per germline, CDR1 GTSNPN and CDR2 SVGIG (reference sequence). DNA of the CDR3: TGTGCCTGGAGCATGTACGGGGGAAAAGAGCAGTACTTC. Amino acids: CAWSMYGGKEQYF.

The chain couples TRBV2 to TRBJ2-4; TRBD1 matches at 8 bases. This CDR3 spans 15 amino acids. CDR1 SNHLY and CDR2 FYNNEI come from the germline V gene. The V segment lost 6 bases and the J segment 3 bases; nucleotides outside the gene matches: 7. The CDR3 loop reads CASSQGAQVKNIQYF. CDR3 nucleotide sequence: TGTGCCAGCAGCCAGGGGGCGCAGGTCAAAAACATTCAGTACTTC.

The chain links TRBV27 to TRBJ1-5; no firm D call. The germline V and J ends were trimmed by 3 bases and 6 bases, with 9 bases remaining between them. Germline CDR1 is MNHEY and CDR2 is SMNVEV (reference sequence). The CDR3 length is 13 residues. For the CDR3, the DNA is TGTGCCAGCAGTTTCAGTATTGTTCAGCCCCAGCATTTT. Translation: CASSFSIVQPQHF.

The gene calls are TRBV4-2 and TRBJ1-2; D is unresolved. The CDR3 consists of 15 residues. V was pared by 4 bases and J by 2 bases, with 14 bases between. The germline gives CDR1 LGHNA, CDR2 YNFKEQ. The CDR3 DNA reads TGTGCCAGCAGCCCTACCCAGGACGGGAACTATGGCTACACCTTC. Encoded protein: CASSPTQDGNYGYTF.

This clone was seen once. The chain recombines TRBV19 with TRBJ1-3, with 7 positions matching TRBD1. CDR1 and CDR2 from the germline V gene are LNHDA and SQIVND (reference sequence). The CDR3 totals 14 residues. J lost 2 bases, V lost 7 bases, and 5 bases had no gene match. For the CDR3, the DNA is TGTGCCAGTACCCTGACAGGGCCTGGAAACACCATATATTTT. It yields the protein CASTLTGPGNTIYF.

The rearrangement uses TRBV5-1 and TRBJ2-1; 8 bases align to TRBD1. The germline V gene has CDR1 SGHRS and CDR2 YFSETQ. This CDR3 region has 14 residues. V trimming: 8 bases; J trimming: 6 bases; junction bases outside the gene matches: 10. The CDR3 protein is CARIGQGRGNEQFF. Here the CDR3 DNA reads TGCGCCAGAATCGGACAGGGACGAGGCAATGAGCAGTTCTTC.

The genes are TRBV7-2 and TRBJ2-1, with a possible D match to TRBD2 (6 bases). V gave up 5 bases and J gave up 6 bases, with 14 bases separating them. CDR1 is SGHTA and CDR2 is FQGNSA in the germline V gene. The CDR3 is 14 residues long. The CDR3 sequence: CASSTMILANEQFF. CDR3 DNA sequence: TGTGCCAGCAGCACAATGATACTAGCCAATGAGCAGTTCTTC.

The chain combines TRBV23-1 with TRBJ1-5; D is possibly TRBD1 (5 bases). TRBV23-1 is placed among ORFs of uncertain function. V was trimmed by 0 bases and J by 3 bases, leaving 6 bases between them. The CDR3 totals 14 residues. The CDR3, as DNA: TGCGCCAGCAGTCAATCGGACAACAATCAGCCCCAGCATTTT. Translating it yields CASSQSDNNQPQHF.

As regards this clone: This sample includes further DNA sequences coding for the same CDR3. This chain joins TRBV5-1 and TRBJ2-1; 11 bases match TRBD2. Germline lookup yields CDR1 SGHRS and CDR2 YFSETQ. V was clipped by 0 bases and J by 5 bases; unmatched bases: 1. The CDR3 contains 15 residues. The CDR3, as DNA: TGCGCCAGCAGCTTGGGACTAGCGGGGAACAATGAGCAGTTCTTC. This translates into CASSLGLAGNNEQFF.

V usage is TRBV28 and J usage is TRBJ2-3; 12 bases are a match to TRBD2. The CDR3 extends over 19 amino acids. The trim removed 3 bases at V and 0 bases at J, leaving 10 bases unmatched. Per the germline V gene, CDR1 is MDHEN and CDR2 is SYDVKM. The DNA of the CDR3 is TGTGCCAGCAGTTTCGGACTAGCGGGAATCTCCGCTAGCACAGATACGCAGTATTTT. This sequence encodes CASSFGLAGISASTDTQYF. The full variable domain, completed using reference TRBV28 and TRBJ2-3, is DVKVTQSSRYLVKRTGEKVFLECVQDMDHENMFWYRQDPGLGLRLIYFSYDVKMKEKGDIPEGYSVSREKKERFSLILESASTNQTSMYLCASSFGLAGISASTDTQYFGPGTRLTVL.

This clone appeared once. The chain carries TRBV20-1 and TRBJ1-2; D remains unclear. Per germline, CDR1 DFQATT and CDR2 SNEGSKA (reference sequence). The V and J ends lost 6 bases and 7 bases respectively, with 12 bases between them. The CDR3 sequence is 11 residues long. CDR3: CSAPQFAGYTF. The CDR3, as DNA: TGCAGTGCCCCCCAGTTCGCTGGCTACACCTTC.

The chain couples TRBV6-5 to TRBJ1-1, with 7 nucleotides matching TRBD1. V lost 0 bases, J lost 5 bases, and 0 bases stayed unmatched. CDR1 and CDR2 from the germline V gene are MNHEY and SVGAGI. The CDR3 is 13 amino acids. The CDR3 reads CASSYSTGTEAFF. The CDR3 region has the DNA TGTGCCAGCAGTTACTCGACAGGGACTGAAGCTTTCTTT.

CDR3 nucleotides: TGTGCCAGCGGGGACAGGTGGGGCTACACCTTC. This sequence encodes CASGDRWGYTF. The chain has TRBV28 and TRBJ1-2; TRBD1 matches at 8 bases. This CDR3 region has 11 residues. The V and J ends lost 8 bases and 8 bases, in that order; junction bases with no gene match: 4. Germline CDR1 and CDR2: MDHEN and SYDVKM.

The sample holds a few counts of this clone. This chain links TRBV6-5 with TRBJ1-2; a weak D match, TRBD1 (5 bases). V was pared by 7 bases and J by 7 bases, with 16 bases between. Germline CDR1 MNHEY, CDR2 SVGAGI. This CDR3 contains 13 residues. CDR3: CASISGGGFGYTF. The CDR3 nucleotides read TGTGCCAGCATAAGTGGGGGGGGATTTGGCTACACCTTC.

The CDR3 sequence: CASSSRLAGATDTQYF. The CDR3 region has the DNA TGTGCCAGCAGCTCCAGACTAGCGGGAGCGACAGATACGCAGTATTTT. J is TRBJ2-3 and V is TRBV5-4; 12 bases agree with TRBD2. The CDR3 consists of 16 residues. Trimming removed 3 bases from V and 3 bases from J; junction bases left unmatched: 5. Germline lookup yields CDR1 SGHNT and CDR2 YYREEE (reference sequence). The full variable domain, in which reference TRBV5-4 and TRBJ2-3 provide the parts outside the CDR3, is ETGVTQSPTHLIKTRGQQVTLRCSSQSGHNTVSWYQQALGQGPQFIFQYYREEENGRGNFPPRFSGLQFPNYSSELNVNALELDDSALYLCASSSRLAGATDTQYFGPGTRLTVL.

The chain joins TRBV6-6 to TRBJ2-7; 9 bases fit TRBD2. The germline gives CDR1 MNHNY, CDR2 SVGAGI (reference sequence). Trimming removed 8 bases from V and 3 bases from J; junction bases left unmatched: 8. The CDR3 totals 14 residues. The CDR3 DNA is TGTGCCAGCGGGGCTAGCGGGACTCTCTACGAGCAGTACTTC. It specifies CASGASGTLYEQYF.

This clone was recorded only once. V gene TRBV7-8 combines with J gene TRBJ2-7, with a tentative D call TRBD1 (6 bases). The CDR3 totals 15 residues. Between the trimmed V and J ends, which lost 5 bases and 2 bases, there was a span of 16 bases. CDR1 and CDR2 (germline): SGHVS, FQNEAQ. CDR3 in amino acids: CASSHYRGKTYEQYF. DNA for the CDR3: TGTGCCAGCAGCCACTATAGGGGGAAGACCTACGAGCAGTACTTC.

The chain employs TRBV5-1 and TRBJ1-4, with 9 positions matching TRBD1. This CDR3 region has 18 residues. With V trimmed by 4 bases and J by 2 bases, 12 bases remained unmatched. Looked up from germline, CDR1 is SGHRS and CDR2 is YFSETQ. The CDR3 sequence: CASSGGTGGIGTNEKLFF. The CDR3 nucleotides read TGCGCCAGCAGCGGAGGAACAGGGGGCATTGGGACTAATGAAAAACTGTTTTTT. Full variable domain (outside the CDR3, taken from reference TRBV5-1 and TRBJ1-4): KAGVTQTPRYLIKTRGQQVTLSCSPISGHRSVSWYQQTPGQGLQFLFEYFSETQRNKGNFPGRFSGRQFSNSRSEMNVSTLELGDSALYLCASSGGTGGIGTNEKLFFGSGTQLSVL.

The rearrangement links TRBV6-6 to TRBJ1-1; D call uncertain. This CDR3 is 13 amino acids long. V was clipped by 2 bases and J by 2 bases, with 6 bases between them. Germline loops: CDR1 MNHNY, CDR2 SVGAGI (reference sequence). The CDR3 sequence is CASSYRINTEAFF. In nucleotides, the CDR3 is TGTGCCAGCAGTTACAGGATCAACACTGAAGCTTTCTTT.